These T cell receptor beta chains were read from a single sample in a study of cytomegalovirus exposure and HLA in healthy donors. Assay used: immunoSEQ multiplex PCR; TCRdb lists only in-frame clones, some missing. The sample records about 140,000 clones, about 80% being singletons. The sequenced sample was PBMCs. The source is a woman in her thirties or forties in good health and CMV-seronegative. Both conserved end residues are part of each CDR3. The D gene is left open where the match is weak. The listing skips clone size in some rows; elsewhere it reads once, few, many or a size class.

>TRBV27|few|TRBD2|TRBJ2-2
CASSLSRYLAGLAGSGGSTGELFF
TGTGCCAGCAGTTTATCTCGGTATTTAGCGGGACTAGCGGGCTCAGGGGGAAGCACCGGGGAGCTGTTTTTT
>TRBV7-2|NA|TRBD1|TRBJ1-1
CASSDPGQGLRKNTEAFF
TGTGCCAGCAGCGACCCCGGACAGGGTTTGAGGAAAAACACTGAAGCTTTCTTT
>TRBV6-5|NA|NA|TRBJ1-6
CASSYSGGRVDSPLHF
TGTGCCAGCAGTTACTCGGGCGGCAGGGTGGATTCACCCCTCCACTTT
>TRBV14|NA|NA|TRBJ2-1
CASSHPGLNEQFF
TGTGCCAGCAGCCACCCCGGACTTAATGAGCAGTTCTTC
>TRBV9|once|NA|TRBJ2-7
CASSVGTTSLEQYF
TGTGCCAGCAGCGTAGGAACGACTAGTCTCGAGCAGTACTTC
>TRBV7-9|once|NA|TRBJ2-1
CASSRRSSYNEQFF
TGTGCCAGCAGCCGGAGGAGCTCCTACAATGAGCAGTTCTTC
>TRBV5-1|NA|TRBD1|TRBJ2-7
CASSVDRGSGEQYF
TGCGCCAGCAGCGTGGACAGGGGGTCAGGCGAGCAGTACTTC
>TRBV9|NA|NA|TRBJ2-2
CASSVKRTGELFF
TGTGCCAGCAGCGTAAAGCGGACCGGGGAGCTGTTTTTT
>TRBV11-2|NA|NA|TRBJ2-2
CASSLDYRVNTGELFF
TGTGCCAGCAGCTTAGATTACAGAGTGAACACCGGGGAGCTGTTTTTT
>TRBV28|NA|NA|TRBJ2-7
CATARGFYEQYF
TGTGCCACCGCCAGAGGTTTTTACGAGCAGTACTTC
>TRBV14|NA|NA|TRBJ2-2
CASSLGPNTGELFF
TGTGCCAGCAGCCTGGGCCCTAACACCGGGGAGCTGTTTTTT
>TRBV5-1|NA|NA|TRBJ2-3
CASSRKTRWGTDTQYF
TGCGCCAGCAGCCGAAAGACTAGATGGGGCACAGATACGCAGTATTTT
>TRBV19|NA|TRBD1|TRBJ1-3
CASSRTGNSGNTIYF
TGTGCCAGTTCTCGGACAGGGAACTCTGGAAACACCATATATTTT
>TRBV2|NA|NA|TRBJ2-3
CASLDRTSTDTQYF
TGTGCCAGCCTTGACAGAACTAGCACAGATACGCAGTATTTT
>TRBV12-5|NA|TRBD1|TRBJ2-5
CASCAWGQQETQYF
TGTGCTAGTTGCGCATGGGGACAGCAAGAGACCCAGTACTTC
>TRBV13|NA|TRBD1|TRBJ2-2
CASSPQGRGQGTGELFF
TGTGCCAGCAGCCCCCAGGGAAGGGGGCAAGGGACCGGGGAGCTGTTTTTT
>TRBV28|NA|NA|TRBJ2-7
CASSLTGTYWEQYF
TGTGCCAGCAGTTTGACAGGGACTTACTGGGAGCAGTACTTC
>TRBV4-3|once|TRBD1|TRBJ1-2
CASSQTGGNYGYTF
TGCGCCAGCAGCCAAACAGGGGGCAACTATGGCTACACCTTC
>TRBV5-4|NA|TRBD2|TRBJ2-1
CASSKSPTSGAYNEQFF
TGTGCCAGCAGCAAAAGCCCGACTAGCGGGGCATACAATGAGCAGTTCTTC
>TRBV28|NA|NA|TRBJ2-2
CASSSPGKGGTGELFF
TGTGCCAGCAGTTCCCCAGGGAAAGGTGGCACCGGGGAGCTGTTTTTT
>TRBV5-1|NA|NA|TRBJ1-3
CASSTGTPGNTIYF
TGCGCCAGCAGCACCGGGACTCCTGGAAACACCATATATTTT
>TRBV15|NA|TRBD1|TRBJ1-5
CATSRDTGTGPDQPQHF
TGTGCCACCAGCAGAGACACCGGGACAGGGCCTGATCAGCCCCAGCATTTT
>TRBV7-2|NA|NA|TRBJ1-2
CASSLATANYGYTF
TGTGCCAGCAGCCTCGCAACAGCCAACTATGGCTACACCTTC
>TRBV28|NA|NA|TRBJ1-5
CASMAGLNQPQHF
TGTGCCAGCATGGCGGGGTTAAACCAGCCCCAGCATTTT
>TRBV6-6|NA|TRBD1|TRBJ1-3
CATLGQGVSGNTIYF
TGTGCCACCCTCGGGCAGGGGGTCTCTGGAAACACCATATATTTT
>TRBV15|NA|TRBD2|TRBJ2-7
CATSRDLASGIKEQYF
TGTGCCACCAGCAGAGATCTTGCTAGCGGGATTAAAGAGCAGTACTTC
>TRBV2|NA|NA|TRBJ1-2
CASSEGRGPTYGYTF
TGTGCCAGCAGTGAGGGAAGGGGCCCTACCTATGGCTACACCTTC
>TRBV4-2|NA|TRBD2|TRBJ2-2
CASSHPRIGLAGVGTGELFF
TGTGCCAGCAGCCACCCCAGGATCGGGCTAGCGGGAGTGGGGACCGGGGAGCTGTTTTTT
>TRBV14|once|NA|TRBJ2-3
CASSQAGRGGTDTQYF
TGTGCCAGCAGCCAAGCCGGTAGGGGTGGCACAGATACGCAGTATTTT
>TRBV25-1|NA|TRBD1|TRBJ1-4
CASCYRQGHFKEKLFF
TGTGCCAGCTGTTACCGACAGGGACATTTTAAAGAAAAACTGTTTTTT
>TRBV5-1|NA|TRBD2|TRBJ2-3
CASKWREGADTQYF
TGCGCCAGCAAATGGCGGGAGGGGGCAGATACGCAGTATTTT
>TRBV6-6|NA|NA|TRBJ1-4
CASSLPGAEKLFF
TGTGCCAGCAGTCTCCCGGGTGCTGAAAAACTGTTTTTT
>TRBV5-1|few|TRBD1|TRBJ2-5
CASSPGQGKETQYF
TGCGCCAGCAGCCCCGGACAGGGGAAGGAGACCCAGTACTTC
>TRBV7-9|NA|TRBD2|TRBJ2-2
CASSLAGTSGSLIGELFF
TGTGCCAGCAGCTTAGCGGGGACTAGCGGGAGTTTAATCGGGGAGCTGTTTTTT
>TRBV7-2|NA|TRBD2|TRBJ2-1
CASSLGPSGMTYNEQFF
TGTGCCAGCAGCTTAGGTCCTAGCGGAATGACCTACAATGAGCAGTTCTTC
>TRBV7-2|NA|NA|TRBJ1-1
CASSLGSGVRTEAFF
TGTGCCAGCAGCTTAGGTTCGGGTGTAAGAACTGAAGCTTTCTTT
>TRBV28|NA|TRBD1|TRBJ2-2
CASNNYRGPNTGELFF
TGTGCCAGCAATAATTACAGGGGCCCGAACACCGGGGAGCTGTTTTTT
>TRBV10-3|NA|TRBD2|TRBJ2-3
CAISPGTSGDTDTQYF
TGTGCCATCAGCCCCGGGACTAGCGGGGACACAGATACGCAGTATTTT
>TRBV27|NA|NA|TRBJ2-4
CASSLVLEGIKNIQYF
TGTGCCAGCAGTTTGGTCTTGGAGGGGATAAAAAACATTCAGTACTTC
>TRBV7-9|NA|TRBD1|TRBJ2-7
CASSSSPGTVAYEQYF
TGTGCCAGCAGCTCAAGCCCCGGGACAGTAGCCTACGAGCAGTACTTC
>TRBV7-8|few|TRBD2|TRBJ2-7
CASNLLAGAYEQYF
TGTGCCAGCAACCTCCTAGCGGGAGCCTACGAGCAGTACTTC